These 13 T cell receptor beta chains originate from one sample sequenced in a study of T cell responses to AZD1222 COVID-19 vaccine. The data were produced by immunoSEQ multiplex PCR, yet TCRdb's version contains in-frame clones alone and is incomplete. The table lists more than 100,000 clones, 80% to 95% of them singletons. The sample was peripheral blood, taken on day 0 of AZD1222 vaccination. These receptors originate from an adult in good health.

The genes are TRBV7-9 and TRBJ1-3; D not certain. The CDR3 has 15 residues. Germline V gives CDR1 SEHNR, CDR2 FQNEAQ (reference sequence). V was pared by 5 bases and J by 2 bases, with 13 bases between. The CDR3 DNA reads TGTGCCAGCAGCCCAACTCAACAGACTGGAAACACCATATATTTT. This codes for CASSPTQQTGNTIYF. Variable domain in full (rest from reference TRBV7-9 and TRBJ1-3): DTGVSQNPRHKITKRGQNVTFRCDPISEHNRLYWYRQTLGQGPEFLTYFQNEAQLEKSRLLSDRFSAERPKGSFSTLEIQRTEQGDSAMYLCASSPTQQTGNTIYFGEGSWLTVV.

The genes are TRBV19 and TRBJ2-1; 13 bases are shared with TRBD2. V trimming: 3 bases; J trimming: 8 bases; junction bases outside the gene matches: 10. The germline gives CDR1 LNHDA, CDR2 SQIVND (reference sequence). The CDR3 runs to 17 residues. DNA for the CDR3: TGTGCCAGTAGTATCGCGTTGACTAGCGGGGGGCAGGATGAGCAGTTCTTC. Its translation: CASSIALTSGGQDEQFF.

V usage is TRBV27 and J usage is TRBJ2-7; the D gene is possibly TRBD1 (6 bases). This CDR3 spans 15 amino acids. V was clipped by 0 bases and J by 0 bases, with 9 bases between them. The germline CDR1 and CDR2 sequences are MNHEY and SMNVEV (reference sequence). CDR3: CASSLSTGYSYEQYF. In nucleotides, the CDR3 is TGTGCCAGCAGTTTATCGACAGGATACTCCTACGAGCAGTACTTC.

This chain connects TRBV9 to TRBJ1-6, with D possibly TRBD1 on 6 matching bases. V was clipped by 3 bases and J by 6 bases, with 13 bases between them. The CDR3 covers 15 residues. CDR1 and CDR2 (germline): SGDLS, YYNGEE. CDR3 amino acids: CASSEQGMSNSPLHF. The CDR3 DNA is TGTGCCAGCAGCGAACAGGGTATGAGTAATTCACCCCTCCACTTT.

J is TRBJ2-7 and V is TRBV2; D not resolved. This CDR3 has 14 residues. The V gene lost 3 bases and the J gene lost 0 bases, with 9 bases spanning the gap. Germline V gene lookup returns CDR1 SNHLY and CDR2 FYNNEI. The CDR3 DNA sequence: TGTGCCAGCAGTGAGAAGGTGACCTCCTACGAGCAGTACTTC. Translation gives CASSEKVTSYEQYF.

Written as DNA, the CDR3 is TGTGCCAGCGGCCTTCTGACGGCGCCCCTCCACTTT. Its protein is CASGLLTAPLHF. The rearrangement uses TRBV28 and TRBJ1-6; D is undetermined. The length of the CDR3 is 12 residues. In germline, CDR1 is MDHEN, CDR2 SYDVKM. Trimming cost V 8 bases and J 13 bases, with 15 bases left between them.

CDR3: CASSPDRARQPQHF. As DNA, the CDR3 is TGTGCCAGCAGTCCGGACAGGGCGAGGCAGCCCCAGCATTTT. The rearrangement uses TRBV28 and TRBJ1-5, with 8 bases lining up with TRBD1. CDR1 is MDHEN, CDR2 SYDVKM, per germline. The CDR3 extends over 14 amino acids. After removal of 5 bases from V and 7 bases from J, the junction contained 7 bases not matched to a gene. The variable domain in full, completed from reference TRBV28 and TRBJ1-5, reads DVKVTQSSRYLVKRTGEKVFLECVQDMDHENMFWYRQDPGLGLRLIYFSYDVKMKEKGDIPEGYSVSREKKERFSLILESASTNQTSMYLCASSPDRARQPQHFGDGTRLSIL.

The V gene is TRBV5-6, the J gene TRBJ1-6; no clear D. Germline V gene sequence: CDR1 SGHDT, CDR2 YYEEEE. The CDR3 runs 13 residues. Trimming pared 2 bases from V and 2 bases from J, leaving 2 bases between. The CDR3 nucleotides are TGTGCCAGCAGCTTAGCCTATAATTCACCCCTCCACTTT. Translating gives CASSLAYNSPLHF.

This clone occurred a few times. V usage is TRBV18 and J usage is TRBJ1-2; a possible D gene is TRBD1 (5 bases). V was trimmed by 6 bases and J by 3 bases, leaving 20 bases between them. The CDR3 covers 16 residues. In germline, CDR1 is KGHSH, CDR2 LQKENI. CDR3 in DNA: TGTGCCAGCTCTTCATTAGGATCCCTAGGGGACTATGGCTACACCTTC. Its protein is CASSSLGSLGDYGYTF.

The chain couples TRBV6-1 to TRBJ2-7, with a tentative D call TRBD1 (5 bases). The CDR3 is 14 amino acids. CDR1 is MNHNS, CDR2 SASEGT, per germline. Trimming removed 3 bases at V and 3 bases at J, with 12 bases between. The CDR3 region is CASSDPGRDYEQYF. The CDR3 DNA reads TGTGCCAGCAGTGACCCGGGCAGGGACTACGAGCAGTACTTC.

V is TRBV11-2 and J is TRBJ2-7; tentative D call: TRBD1 (5 bases). This CDR3 spans 14 amino acids. The germline CDR1 and CDR2 sequences are SGHAT and FQNNGV. V lost 0 bases and J 1 base, leaving 7 bases between the germline ends. This CDR3 is CASSLDQGSYEQYF. CDR3 DNA: TGTGCCAGCAGCTTAGATCAGGGATCCTACGAGCAGTACTTC. Drawing the rest from reference TRBV11-2 and TRBJ2-7, the complete variable domain is EAGVAQSPRYKIIEKRQSVAFWCNPISGHATLYWYQQILGQGPKLLIQFQNNGVVDDSQLPKDRFSAERLKGVDSTLKIQPAKLEDSAVYLCASSLDQGSYEQYFGPGTRLTVT.

The rearrangement uses TRBV6-2 or TRBV6-3 and TRBJ2-7; 14 bases line up with TRBD2. After removal of 2 bases from V and 4 bases from J, the junction contained 4 bases not matched to a gene. The V gene's germline CDR1 is MNHEY and CDR2 SVGEGT. This CDR3 is built from 16 residues. The CDR3 nucleotides read TGTGCCAGCAGTTACGGGACTAGCGGGAGTCGGTACGAGCAGTACTTC. Its translation: CASSYGTSGSRYEQYF.

The chain recombines TRBV7-9 with TRBJ1-1; a weak D match, TRBD1 (5 bases). V lost 1 base, J lost 4 bases, and 13 bases lay in between. Germline CDR1 SEHNR, CDR2 FQNEAQ (reference sequence). The CDR3 is made up of 15 amino acids. The CDR3 spells CASSLVTRESTEAFF. CDR3 nucleotides: TGTGCCAGCAGCTTAGTCACCAGGGAGAGCACTGAAGCTTTCTTT. Together with reference TRBV7-9 and TRBJ1-1, the CDR3 gives the full variable domain: DTGVSQNPRHKITKRGQNVTFRCDPISEHNRLYWYRQTLGQGPEFLTYFQNEAQLEKSRLLSDRFSAERPKGSFSTLEIQRTEQGDSAMYLCASSLVTRESTEAFFGQGTRLTVV.